The present entry profiles one T cell receptor beta chain with its context. This CDR3 spans 18 amino acids. This record comes from a study of cytomegalovirus exposure and HLA in healthy donors. The PCR used 60 Vbeta and 13 Jbeta primers. TCRdb keeps only in-frame clones here, not all; method: immunoSEQ multiplex PCR. The table records some 60,000 clones, 80% of them present only once. Sequencing was carried out using PBMCs. This clonotype was sampled from a male donor in good health and CMV-seronegative. V gene TRBV21-1 combines with J gene TRBJ2-4; TRBD1, the table's D call, lacks a check against the DNA. TRBV21-1 is deemed a pseudogene. The CDR3: CASSKAAQGLRAKNIQYF. The CDR3 nucleotides read TGTGCCAGCAGCAAAGCGGCTCAGGGGTTACGAGCCAAAAACATTCAGTACTTC.